The T cell receptor (beta chain) under discussion was sequenced for a study of patients and donors after allogeneic stem cell transplantation. Germline V lookup: CDR1 SNHLY, CDR2 FYNNEI. This CDR3 is built from 15 residues. The ends lost 7 bases at V and 4 bases at J; junction bases unmatched: 9. From the RT-PCR reads, TCRdb called clonotypes with MiXCR, one entry per CDR3 protein. The data hold hundreds of thousands of distinct CDR3 sequences, with 16% observed a single time. The source of this sequence is a human donor who was either an allogeneic HSCT recipient or a stem cell or donor lymphocyte infusion donor (not recorded which). It is not recorded whose cells these are; they may come from a transplant donor. This chain links TRBV2 with TRBJ2-2, with 7 bases lining up with TRBD1. Sequencing used blood, either unsorted or a sorted T cell fraction (not recorded which). CDR3 in amino acids: CASMVEGASTGELFF. The CDR3 DNA sequence: TGTGCCAGCATGGTTGAGGGGGCGAGCACCGGGGAGCTGTTTTTT.